These 8 T cell receptor beta chains share one sample of origin, sequenced in a study of Graves' ophthalmopathy and Graves' hyperthyroidism. RNA served as the template for amplifying TCR beta CDR3 regions. In the first round, RT-PCR was carried out with HTBI primers, and a multiplex PCR formed the second round. A single record per CDR3 protein comes from TCRdb applying MiXCR to the multiplex PCR reads. Of hundreds of thousands of distinct CDR3 sequences listed, roughly two fifths are singletons. Sequencing was carried out using peripheral blood. Every receptor here comes from an adult man with Graves' ophthalmopathy.

This clonotype was observed a few times. This chain uses TRBV12-3 or TRBV12-4 with TRBJ1-6; no firm D call. The CDR3 length is 15 residues. Deletions cut 2 bases from V and 7 bases from J, with 12 bases between. CDR3 nucleotide sequence: TGTGCCAGCAGTTTATCTCCCGCAACGAATTCACCCCTCCACTTT. This sequence encodes CASSLSPATNSPLHF.

The chain couples TRBV24-1 to TRBJ2-6, with 8 bases identical to TRBD1. Germline values: CDR1 KGHDR, CDR2 SFDVKD. This CDR3 comprises 16 residues. J was trimmed by 3 bases and V by 9 bases; bases with no gene match: 9. Written as DNA, the CDR3 is TGTGCCACCTCAAGGACAGGGTTAGGTGGGGCCAACGTCCTGACTTTC. Translation: CATSRTGLGGANVLTF.

For this clonotype: In this CDR3 the conserved last residue, phenylalanine or tryptophan, is missing, so a read error is likely. The DNA is omitted, as the CDR3 cannot be located on it reliably, and the CDR3 follows TCRdb's listing. The chain has TRBV29-1 and TRBJ1-6; the table's D call, TRBD1, has no DNA check behind it. Germline lookup yields CDR1 SQVTM and CDR2 ANQGSEA. From its first to its last residue, the CDR3 has 11 amino acids. CDR3 region: CSVVGTGHPNY.

This clonotype was picked up a small number of times. The V call is TRBV29-1, the J call TRBJ1-6, with D perhaps TRBD1 (5 bases). This CDR3 is built from 14 residues. Trimming removed 5 bases at V and 6 bases at J, with 14 bases between. CDR1 is SQVTM, CDR2 ANQGSEA, per germline. CDR3 bases: TGCAGCGTTAGTTTGGGAGGGGTTAATTCACCCCTCCACTTT. Translating it yields CSVSLGGVNSPLHF.

This clonotype was recorded a few times. CDR3 nucleotides: TGTGCCAGCAGTGGTACGGGACAGGGACCATACGAGCAGTACTTC. Encoded protein: CASSGTGQGPYEQYF. The chain links TRBV25-1 to TRBJ2-7, with TRBD1 matching 9 bases. The germline gives CDR1 MGHDK, CDR2 SYGVNS. This CDR3 spans 15 amino acids. J was trimmed by 4 bases and V by 4 bases; bases with no gene match: 8.

This chain uses TRBV20-1 with TRBJ1-2, with D possibly TRBD1 on 6 matching bases. CDR1 and CDR2 from the germline V gene are DFQATT and SNEGSKA (reference sequence). CDR3 length: 16 amino acids. Trimming cost V 1 base and J 2 bases, with 17 bases left between them. CDR3 amino acids: CSARGDVGGGNYGYTF. CDR3 nucleotide sequence: TGCAGTGCTAGAGGCGACGTTGGGGGCGGAAACTATGGCTACACCTTC.

This clonotype was seen at least ten times. The gene calls are TRBV5-1 and TRBJ2-7; D call uncertain. CDR3 length: 14 residues. Deletions cut 3 bases from V and 0 bases from J, with 10 bases between. Germline V lookup: CDR1 SGHRS, CDR2 YFSETQ. CDR3 DNA: TGCGCCAGCAGCTCTTCGCAGGCCTCCTACGAGCAGTACTTC. It encodes CASSSSQASYEQYF.

In this sample, this clonotype turned up a few times. The chain links TRBV5-4 to TRBJ2-5, with D hard to call. The CDR3 covers 15 residues. Germline values: CDR1 SGHNT, CDR2 YYREEE (reference sequence). V lost 4 bases to trimming and J lost 5 bases, with 18 bases between them. As DNA, the CDR3 is TGTGCCAGCAGCAGGAGTGGGTCAAATCTGGAGACCCAGTACTTC. It yields the protein CASSRSGSNLETQYF.